This passage covers 20 T cell receptor beta chains from one sample sequenced in a study of response to subunit inactivated influenza vaccine. TCRdb ran MiXCR on the RT-PCR reads and lists one entry per CDR3 protein. This sample has more than 600,000 distinct CDR3 sequences, with approximately 18% found just once. The sample was PBMCs from blood, taken around 5 days after vaccination. These receptors were obtained from a man in his fifties or sixties who received an inactivated influenza vaccine.

The chain carries TRBV5-4 and TRBJ2-2, with D possibly matching TRBD1 (6 bases). The germline gives CDR1 SGHNT, CDR2 YYREEE (reference sequence). The CDR3 is made up of 14 amino acids. V was trimmed by 4 bases and J by 7 bases, leaving 14 bases between them. CDR3 sequence: CASSNKQGIGELFF. The CDR3, as DNA: TGTGCCAGCAGCAATAAACAGGGTATCGGGGAGCTGTTTTTT. Drawing the rest from reference TRBV5-4 and TRBJ2-2, the complete variable domain is ETGVTQSPTHLIKTRGQQVTLRCSSQSGHNTVSWYQQALGQGPQFIFQYYREEENGRGNFPPRFSGLQFPNYSSELNVNALELDDSALYLCASSNKQGIGELFFGEGSRLTVL.

In its sample, this clonotype was seen many times. The rearrangement joins TRBV4-3 to TRBJ2-2, with 8 bases that match TRBD1. CDR1 LGHNA and CDR2 YSLEER come from the germline V gene. V shed 0 bases, J shed 6 bases, and the junction held 9 bases outside the gene matches. CDR3 length: 17 residues. The CDR3 loop reads CASSQDGGQGRAGELFF. The CDR3 DNA reads TGCGCCAGCAGCCAAGATGGTGGACAGGGAAGGGCCGGGGAGCTGTTTTTT.

This clonotype was counted a few times. The rearrangement uses TRBV12-3 or TRBV12-4 and TRBJ1-2; 10 positions agree with TRBD1. This CDR3 contains 14 residues. J lost 4 bases, V lost 6 bases, and 5 bases had no gene match. Written as DNA, the CDR3 is TGTGCCAGCAGCGAAAGACAGGGGGCCTATGGCTACACCTTC. Translated: CASSERQGAYGYTF.

This clonotype was counted many times. The rearrangement uses TRBV15 and TRBJ2-1, with 13 bases aligning to TRBD2. The V gene end was trimmed by 0 bases and the J gene end by 14 bases; junction bases not matched to a gene: 4. Germline V CDR1 and CDR2: LNHNV, YYDKDF (reference sequence). This CDR3 comprises 14 residues. The DNA for the CDR3 is TGTGCCACCAGCAGAGAAGTTACTAGCGGGGGGGAGTTCTTC. Encoded protein: CATSREVTSGGEFF.

This chain links TRBV7-3 with TRBJ2-1; the D is unclear. The V and J ends lost 3 bases and 0 bases respectively, with 9 bases between them. CDR3 length: 15 residues. Per germline, CDR1 SGHTA and CDR2 FQGTGA. CDR3 in amino acids: CASSLTPSSYNEQFF. Written as DNA, the CDR3 is TGTGCCAGCAGCTTGACCCCGAGCTCCTACAATGAGCAGTTCTTC.

The chain combines TRBV6-1 with TRBJ2-2, with 9 bases fitting TRBD2. The CDR3 is 14 amino acids. Germline values: CDR1 MNHNS, CDR2 SASEGT. V shed 10 bases, J shed 8 bases, and the junction held 11 bases outside the gene matches. The CDR3 DNA reads TGTGCCACTGGGACTAGCAACCGGGTAGGGGAGCTGTTTTTT. Translation gives CATGTSNRVGELFF.

This clonotype was observed a handful of times. This chain joins TRBV7-9 and TRBJ1-1; D remains unclear. This CDR3 has 16 amino acids. Trimming stripped 1 base from V and 3 bases from J, with 15 bases between. Germline values: CDR1 SEHNR, CDR2 FQNEAQ (reference sequence). CDR3 DNA sequence: TGTGCCAGCAGCTTAGGATGGTACGGAAGTGACACTGAAGCTTTCTTT. Translated: CASSLGWYGSDTEAFF.

This clonotype was found a few times. The rearrangement links TRBV20-1 to TRBJ2-1; the match to TRBD2 covers 13 bases. The CDR3 contains 14 residues. The V gene's germline CDR1 is DFQATT and CDR2 SNEGSKA (reference sequence). CDR3 region: CSQHRLAGGYEQFF. CDR3 bases: TGCAGCCAACACCGACTAGCGGGAGGTTATGAGCAGTTCTTC.

V is TRBV7-9 and J is TRBJ2-7; TRBD2 might be the D (5 bases). V lost 5 bases and J lost 5, with 19 bases in between. CDR1 is SEHNR, CDR2 FQNEAQ, per germline (reference sequence). The CDR3 is 15 residues long. This CDR3 is CASSPFRGSWDEQYF. Written as DNA, the CDR3 is TGTGCCAGCAGCCCATTCCGGGGATCTTGGGACGAGCAGTACTTC.

The V and J genes are TRBV7-2 and TRBJ1-6, with TRBD1 matching 9 bases. Trimming took 2 bases from V and 8 from J; bases not matched to a gene: 4. Germline CDR1 and CDR2: SGHTA and FQGNSA. CDR3 size: 15 residues. DNA of the CDR3: TGTGCCAGCAGCTTACTTGGACAGGGGTATTCACCCCTCCACTTT. Protein: CASSLLGQGYSPLHF.

The rearrangement links TRBV10-3 to TRBJ2-7, with D possibly TRBD1 on 6 matching bases. This CDR3 has 13 residues. Trimming stripped 6 bases from V and 2 bases from J, with 11 bases between. The germline V gene encodes CDR1 ENHRY and CDR2 SYGVKD. The CDR3 DNA follows: TGTGCCATCAGGAGCACAGGGCCCTACGAGCAGTACTTC. It specifies CAIRSTGPYEQYF.

The sample holds a few counts of this clonotype. J is TRBJ1-2 and V is TRBV29-1; tentatively, D is TRBD1 (5 bases). The germline V and J ends were trimmed by 0 bases and 4 bases, with 12 bases remaining between them. The germline V gene has CDR1 SQVTM and CDR2 ANQGSEA. The CDR3 runs 14 residues. Here the CDR3 reads CSVEDRDHGYGYTF. CDR3 nucleotides: TGCAGCGTTGAAGACCGGGACCACGGCTATGGCTACACCTTC.

This clonotype was detected many times. The CDR3 DNA is TGCGCCAGCAGCGCCCCGGCTAGCACAGATACGCAGTATTTT. It specifies CASSAPASTDTQYF. The chain joins TRBV5-1 to TRBJ2-3; D is undetermined. Germline V gives CDR1 SGHRS, CDR2 YFSETQ. The V end was cut by 4 bases, the J end by 0 bases, with 9 bases between. The CDR3 totals 14 residues.

This clonotype was detected many times. The gene calls are TRBV2 and TRBJ1-5, with unresolved D. V lost 3 bases and J lost 3, with 6 bases in between. This CDR3 contains 13 residues. Germline V gives CDR1 SNHLY, CDR2 FYNNEI. The CDR3 DNA is TGTGCCAGCAGTGACGAACTCAATCAGCCCCAGCATTTT. Residues: CASSDELNQPQHF.

This clonotype appeared many times. The V gene is TRBV12-3 or TRBV12-4, the J gene TRBJ1-2, with TRBD1 matching over 8 bases. J was trimmed by 12 bases and V by 9 bases; bases with no gene match: 15. The CDR3 has 13 residues. CDR3 sequence: CASATGALFSHTF. The CDR3 DNA follows: TGTGCCAGTGCGACAGGGGCCCTCTTTTCCCACACCTTC.

V gene TRBV7-2 combines with J gene TRBJ1-5; TRBD1 might be the D (6 bases). CDR1 SGHTA and CDR2 FQGNSA come from the germline V gene. The CDR3 extends over 15 amino acids. Between the trimmed V and J ends, which lost 3 bases and 2 bases, there was a span of 11 bases. The CDR3 DNA follows: TGTGCCAGCAGCTTGCAGGGGTATGGCAATCAGCCCCAGCATTTT. Protein: CASSLQGYGNQPQHF.

V and J are TRBV6-1 and TRBJ2-5, with TRBD1 as a possible D gene (7 bases). The CDR3 has 12 residues. V shed 6 bases and J shed 7 bases, with 12 bases lying between them. Germline CDR1 is MNHNS and CDR2 is SASEGT. In DNA form, the CDR3 reads TGTGCCAGCAGAAGACAGGGAGGGACCCAGTACTTC. This codes for CASRRQGGTQYF.

The V call is TRBV7-2, the J call TRBJ2-2; no definite D call. The CDR3 has 15 residues. Trimming cost V 7 bases and J 0 bases, with 12 bases left between them. Germline CDR1 is SGHTA and CDR2 is FQGNSA. The CDR3 here is CASTFWTANTGELFF. CDR3 nucleotide sequence: TGTGCCAGCACCTTTTGGACGGCGAACACCGGGGAGCTGTTTTTT.

V gene TRBV2 combines with J gene TRBJ2-1, with TRBD2 identical over 8 bases. In germline, CDR1 is SNHLY, CDR2 FYNNEI. V lost 0 bases and J lost 5; bases outside the gene matches: 15. The CDR3 is made up of 19 amino acids. CDR3 sequence: CASSEALSKTSERDNEQFF. For the CDR3, the DNA is TGTGCCAGCAGTGAAGCGCTTAGTAAGACTAGCGAAAGGGACAATGAGCAGTTCTTC.

This clonotype has only a few counts. The rearrangement uses TRBV7-2 and TRBJ2-7; the D gene could be TRBD1 or TRBD2 (8 bases each). The V end was cut by 4 bases, the J end by 6 bases, with 19 bases between. CDR3 length: 15 residues. Germline V gene lookup returns CDR1 SGHTA and CDR2 FQGNSA. For the CDR3, the DNA is TGTGCCAGCAGCTCGGGGGGGACAGGAGGCCCCGAGCAGTACTTC. The encoded protein is CASSSGGTGGPEQYF.